The 30 T cell receptor beta chains below all came from one sample that was sequenced in a study of control samples from healthy donors and cancer patients. The table came from immunoSEQ multiplex PCR; TCRdb's copy has only in-frame clones and leaves some out. In the table there are about 120,000 clones, about 89% of which are singletons. The sample comprised blood. Every receptor here comes from a man aged 50 to 59 in good health.

The V call is TRBV7-2, the J call TRBJ2-1; D may correspond to TRBD1 or TRBD2 (5 bases each). V lost 6 bases and J lost 2, with 8 bases in between. The CDR3 runs to 13 residues. Germline V gene data show CDR1 as SGHTA and CDR2 as FQGNSA. CDR3: CASSVGPYNEQFF. CDR3 in DNA: TGTGCCAGCAGTGTGGGACCCTACAATGAGCAGTTCTTC.

The V call is TRBV5-1, the J call TRBJ1-5; D may be TRBD1 (5 bases). Germline CDR1 SGHRS, CDR2 YFSETQ. V was pared by 3 bases and J by 3 bases, with 7 bases between. The CDR3 has 13 amino acids. This chain's CDR3 is CASSSGLNQPQHF. The CDR3, as DNA: TGCGCCAGCAGCTCAGGGCTCAATCAGCCCCAGCATTTT. The full variable domain, in which reference TRBV5-1 and TRBJ1-5 provide the parts outside the CDR3, is KAGVTQTPRYLIKTRGQQVTLSCSPISGHRSVSWYQQTPGQGLQFLFEYFSETQRNKGNFPGRFSGRQFSNSRSEMNVSTLELGDSALYLCASSSGLNQPQHFGDGTRLSIL.

The chain combines TRBV14 with TRBJ1-6, with 7 bases aligning to TRBD1. The CDR3 is 17 amino acids. From germline, CDR1 is SGHDN and CDR2 FVKESK. Losses at the gene ends were 4 bases for V and 0 bases for J; bases not matched to a gene: 6. For the CDR3, the DNA is TGTGCCAGCAGCCTTTCGGGACAGAGCTCCTATAATTCACCCCTCCACTTT. It encodes CASSLSGQSSYNSPLHF.

The V gene is TRBV4-2, the J gene TRBJ2-5; TRBD1 might be the D (5 bases). V was clipped by 1 base and J by 4 bases, with 7 bases between them. Germline CDR1 is LGHNA and CDR2 is YNFKEQ. This CDR3 spans 13 amino acids. CDR3 protein: CASSQGQGETQYF. For the CDR3, the DNA is TGTGCCAGCAGCCAAGGGCAGGGAGAGACCCAGTACTTC.

V usage is TRBV30 and J usage is TRBJ2-3; no clear D. The CDR3 is made up of 13 amino acids. Trimming cost V 0 bases and J 5 bases, with 9 bases left between them. Germline V gene data show CDR1 as GTSNPN and CDR2 as SVGIG (reference sequence). The DNA for the CDR3 is TGTGCCTGGAGTGTAGTTGGTATAGATACGCAGTATTTT. It translates to CAWSVVGIDTQYF.

V is TRBV19 and J is TRBJ1-2; D is ambiguous. Between the trimmed V and J ends, which lost 5 bases and 4 bases, there was a span of 17 bases. CDR1 is LNHDA and CDR2 is SQIVND in the germline V gene (reference sequence). The CDR3 consists of 15 residues. The CDR3 reads CASSARARGGYGYTF. The CDR3 DNA follows: TGTGCCAGTAGTGCCCGGGCACGTGGAGGCTATGGCTACACCTTC.

The chain couples TRBV13 to TRBJ2-1; the D is unclear. Germline values: CDR1 PRHDT, CDR2 FYEKMQ (reference sequence). The CDR3 has 15 residues. The V end lost 6 bases, the J end lost 0 bases, and 12 bases lay between the germline ends. CDR3 region: CASSYGNPSYNEQFF. DNA of the CDR3: TGTGCCAGCAGTTATGGCAATCCCTCCTACAATGAGCAGTTCTTC.

This chain connects TRBV29-1 to TRBJ1-1, with TRBD1 matching 9 bases. The V segment lost 3 bases and the J segment 4 bases; nucleotides outside the gene matches: 6. This CDR3 is 14 amino acids long. Germline assignment: CDR1 SQVTM and CDR2 ANQGSEA. CDR3 sequence: CSVEGQGFFTEAFF. Here the CDR3 DNA reads TGCAGCGTTGAGGGACAGGGTTTTTTCACTGAAGCTTTCTTT. The whole variable domain, filled in from reference TRBV29-1 and TRBJ1-1, reads SAVISQKPSRDICQRGTSLTIQCQVDSQVTMMFWYRQQPGQSLTLIATANQGSEATYESGFVIDKFPISRPNLTFSTLTVSNMSPEDSSIYLCSVEGQGFFTEAFFGQGTRLTVV.

This clone was detected once. V and J are TRBV9 and TRBJ1-4; 8 nucleotides align to TRBD1. CDR1 and CDR2 (germline): SGDLS, YYNGEE. J was trimmed by 6 bases and V by 4 bases; bases with no gene match: 8. The CDR3 runs to 15 residues. CDR3 sequence reads: CASSKRTGIDEKLFF. The CDR3 nucleotides read TGTGCCAGCAGCAAGCGGACAGGGATCGATGAAAAACTGTTTTTT. The complete variable domain, with remaining parts taken from reference TRBV9 and TRBJ1-4, reads DSGVTQTPKHLITATGQRVTLRCSPRSGDLSVYWYQQSLDQGLQFLIQYYNGEERAKGNILERFSAQQFPDLHSELNLSSLELGDSALYFCASSKRTGIDEKLFFGSGTQLSVL.

This clone turned up a few times. The gene calls are TRBV11-2 and TRBJ1-6, with D unclear. Trimming pared 0 bases from V and 8 bases from J, leaving 11 bases between. Germline loops: CDR1 SGHAT, CDR2 FQNNGV. This CDR3 is built from 15 residues. The DNA for the CDR3 is TGTGCCAGCAGCTTAGAAGGTGGGCTCGATTCACCCCTCCACTTT. As protein: CASSLEGGLDSPLHF.

This chain connects TRBV5-1 to TRBJ2-1, with D unclear. The V and J ends lost 3 bases and 0 bases respectively, with 16 bases between them. This CDR3 spans 17 amino acids. CDR1 SGHRS and CDR2 YFSETQ come from the germline V gene. CDR3 protein: CASSWSTEASSYNEQFF. DNA for the CDR3: TGCGCCAGCAGCTGGAGTACAGAAGCAAGCTCCTACAATGAGCAGTTCTTC.

This clone was observed a few times. The chain employs TRBV9 and TRBJ1-2; D gene unclear. Deletions cut 4 bases from V and 2 bases from J, with 6 bases between. Germline-derived CDR1 and CDR2 are SGDLS and YYNGEE. The CDR3 runs 12 residues. The CDR3 bases are TGTGCCAGCAGCCTCCAGAACTATGGCTACACCTTC. This codes for CASSLQNYGYTF.

This chain links TRBV24-1 with TRBJ1-1, with 7 bases identical to TRBD1. Germline V gene data show CDR1 as KGHDR and CDR2 as SFDVKD. V was clipped by 4 bases and J by 11 bases; unmatched bases: 9. This CDR3 spans 13 amino acids. The CDR3 nucleotides are TGTGCCACCAGTGACTCCGACAGGGCAGGGGCTTTCTTT. It translates to CATSDSDRAGAFF.

A single count supports this clone. V and J are TRBV4-3 and TRBJ1-3, with D hard to call. CDR3 length equals 16 residues. The germline V gene encodes CDR1 LGHNA and CDR2 YSLEER. Trimming took 4 bases from V and 0 from J, leaving 13 bases between them. For the CDR3, the DNA is TGCGCCAGCAGCCCCAGAGCCGGGATCTCTGGAAACACCATATATTTT. It codes for CASSPRAGISGNTIYF.

The chain employs TRBV5-1 and TRBJ1-2, with 9 nucleotides matching TRBD1. Germline CDR1 reads SGHRS; CDR2 reads YFSETQ. Trimming at V came to 3 bases and at J to 4 bases, leaving 4 bases not matched to a gene. This CDR3 has 14 amino acids. The CDR3: CASSSQGAVYGYTF. The DNA of the CDR3 is TGCGCCAGCAGCTCACAGGGGGCTGTCTATGGCTACACCTTC.

There are a few counts of this clone. The genes are TRBV10-3 and TRBJ1-1; 7 bases match TRBD1. The V gene's germline CDR1 is ENHRY and CDR2 SYGVKD. This CDR3 spans 17 amino acids. J gave up 1 base and V 4 bases, and 12 bases lay outside the gene matches. CDR3 in DNA: TGTGCCATCAGTGGGGGGCTCGCGACAGGGACGAACACTGAAGCTTTCTTT. Translating it yields CAISGGLATGTNTEAFF.

The rearrangement links TRBV3-1 (or the pseudogene TRBV3-2) to TRBJ2-1; D remains unclear. The germline gives CDR1 LGHDT, CDR2 YNNKEL (reference sequence). The V end was cut by 4 bases, the J end by 4 bases, with 14 bases between. The CDR3 runs 15 residues. CDR3 DNA sequence: TGTGCCAGCAGCCCGGTCGAGGTTACTTACAATGAGCAGTTCTTC. Its translation is CASSPVEVTYNEQFF.

This rearrangement joins TRBV19 to TRBJ1-4, with 9 bases that match TRBD1. The CDR3 contains 15 residues. Germline values: CDR1 LNHDA, CDR2 SQIVND (reference sequence). V trimming: 5 bases; J trimming: 7 bases; junction bases outside the gene matches: 8. The CDR3 loop is CASSRQQGAGEKLFF. CDR3 DNA sequence: TGTGCCAGTAGTCGCCAACAGGGGGCGGGTGAAAAACTGTTTTTT.

The chain employs TRBV19 and TRBJ2-3, with 9 nucleotides matching TRBD2. The CDR3 sequence is 17 residues long. V was pared by 6 bases and J by 2 bases, with 12 bases of the junction left unmatched. Germline CDR1 and CDR2: LNHDA and SQIVND (reference sequence). The CDR3 reads CASSIGAGGLVTDTQYF. The CDR3 DNA reads TGTGCCAGTAGCATCGGGGCGGGGGGGCTTGTCACAGATACGCAGTATTTT.

The chain recombines TRBV27 with TRBJ1-2; perhaps TRBD1 as D (5 bases). The CDR3 covers 13 residues. Deletions cut 5 bases from V and 5 bases from J, with 12 bases between. CDR1 is MNHEY and CDR2 is SMNVEV in the germline V gene (reference sequence). The CDR3 sequence is CASSPGTPYGYTF. The CDR3 bases are TGTGCCAGCAGTCCCGGGACTCCTTATGGCTACACCTTC.

The rearrangement joins TRBV5-5 to TRBJ2-5; possible D gene TRBD1, 6 bases. Germline CDR1 SGHKS, CDR2 YYEKEE (reference sequence). The V end was cut by 3 bases, the J end by 2 bases, with 14 bases between. CDR3 length: 15 amino acids. The CDR3 protein is CASSYPPGQQETQYF. In DNA form, the CDR3 reads TGTGCCAGCAGCTACCCGCCGGGACAACAAGAGACCCAGTACTTC.

The CDR3 DNA reads as TGTGCTAGTGGTTTGGAAGCAGGGGGCGGCACAGATACGCAGTATTTT. This translates into CASGLEAGGGTDTQYF. The chain combines TRBV12-5 with TRBJ2-3; 8 nucleotides match TRBD1. The germline V gene encodes CDR1 LGHNT and CDR2 FRNRAP. The CDR3 has 16 amino acids. After removal of 1 base from V and 1 base from J, the junction contained 4 bases not matched to a gene.

The chain combines TRBV10-3 with TRBJ2-2; 10 nucleotides agree with TRBD1. V trimming: 6 bases; J trimming: 3 bases; junction bases outside the gene matches: 4. From germline, CDR1 is ENHRY and CDR2 SYGVKD. The CDR3 runs 15 residues. In nucleotides, the CDR3 is TGTGCCATCAGGGGACAGGGGATAGACACCGGGGAGCTGTTTTTT. Protein product: CAIRGQGIDTGELFF.

The chain joins TRBV3-1 (or the pseudogene TRBV3-2) to TRBJ1-3, with 8 nucleotides matching TRBD1. With 5 bases clipped from V and 0 bases from J, the junction kept 6 bases outside the gene matches. Germline CDR1 reads LGHDT; CDR2 reads YNNKEL (reference sequence). The length of the CDR3 is 16 residues. The CDR3: CASSYWTGTSGNTIYF. The CDR3 region has the DNA TGTGCCAGCAGCTACTGGACAGGGACCTCTGGAAACACCATATATTTT.

The genes are TRBV5-8 and TRBJ1-1, with D perhaps TRBD1 (6 bases). V shed 3 bases and J shed 11 bases, with 14 bases lying between them. The germline CDR1 and CDR2 sequences are SGHTS and YDEGEE. This CDR3 is 12 amino acids long. CDR3 amino acids: CASSSPRGQAFF. The CDR3 DNA sequence: TGTGCCAGCAGCTCACCTCGGGGGCAGGCTTTCTTT. Based on the CDR3 plus reference TRBV5-8 and TRBJ1-1, the full variable domain is EAGVTQSPTHLIKTRGQQATLRCSPISGHTSVYWYQQALGLGLQFLLWYDEGEERNRGNFPPRFSGRQFPNYSSELNVNALELEDSALYLCASSSPRGQAFFGQGTRLTVV.

The gene calls are TRBV19 and TRBJ2-7, with D hard to call. V was trimmed by 8 bases and J by 3 bases, leaving 8 bases between them. CDR3 size: 11 residues. Germline-derived CDR1 and CDR2 are LNHDA and SQIVND (reference sequence). CDR3 sequence: CASGFVYEQYF. The CDR3 region has the DNA TGTGCCAGTGGTTTCGTCTACGAGCAGTACTTC.

CDR3 residues: CASSVSGSDPYGYTF. The CDR3 DNA is TGTGCCAGCAGCGTCTCCGGGTCTGATCCCTATGGCTACACCTTC. This rearrangement joins TRBV9 to TRBJ1-2; no firm D call. In germline, CDR1 is SGDLS, CDR2 YYNGEE. This CDR3 has 15 residues. Trimming shortened V by 2 bases and J by 4 bases, and 15 bases separated the two germline ends.

The chain recombines TRBV18 with TRBJ1-1, with D possibly matching TRBD1 (5 bases). Deletions cut 4 bases from V and 1 base from J, with 13 bases between. Germline loops: CDR1 KGHSH, CDR2 LQKENI. CDR3 length: 15 amino acids. The CDR3 DNA follows: TGTGCCAGCTCACAACGACAGAGAGAGAACACTGAAGCTTTCTTT. Residues: CASSQRQRENTEAFF. Full variable domain (remainder filled in from reference TRBV18 and TRBJ1-1): NAGVMQNPRHLVRRRGQEARLRCSPMKGHSHVYWYRQLPEEGLKFMVYLQKENIIDESGMPKERFSAEFPKEGPSILRIQQVVRGDSAAYFCASSQRQRENTEAFFGQGTRLTVV.

This clone was found once. The gene calls are TRBV29-1 and TRBJ1-1; D is unclear. This CDR3 contains 13 residues. Trimming took off 4 bases at V and 1 base at J, with 10 bases between the two ends. CDR1 SQVTM and CDR2 ANQGSEA come from the germline V gene. The CDR3 region is CSVAWRSNTEAFF. DNA for the CDR3: TGCAGCGTTGCTTGGAGATCGAACACTGAAGCTTTCTTT.

CDR3 nucleotides: TGTGCCAGCAGCTTAAGGGACAGCTACGAGCAGTACTTC. Its protein product is CASSLRDSYEQYF. This chain connects TRBV7-9 to TRBJ2-7; 7 nucleotides line up with TRBD1. Germline V CDR1 and CDR2: SEHNR, FQNEAQ (reference sequence). J was trimmed by 3 bases and V by 2 bases; bases with no gene match: 1. This CDR3 region has 13 residues.